Below are 24 T cell receptor beta chains sequenced from a single sample in a study of blood T cell repertoires in COVID-19. Using immunoSEQ multiplex PCR, the repertoire was profiled, and TCRdb retains in-frame clones only, with some absent. The sample has about 210,000 clones; approximately 82% are singletons. The sequencing sample was made of peripheral blood. The receptors here all came from a woman aged 40 to 50 with acute or convalescent COVID-19.

V is TRBV20-1 and J is TRBJ2-7; D gene unclear. The CDR3 runs 16 residues. Trimming cost V 3 bases and J 1 base, with 19 bases left between them. The germline V gene encodes CDR1 DFQATT and CDR2 SNEGSKA (reference sequence). The DNA for the CDR3 is TGCAGTGCTAGTTCCCTTGGTTTCTCACTTTCCTACGAGCAGTACTTC. This encodes CSASSLGFSLSYEQYF.

Only one count was recorded for this clone. The chain recombines TRBV4-2 with TRBJ2-1; no definite D call. The CDR3 is made up of 13 amino acids. CDR1 is LGHNA and CDR2 is YNFKEQ in the germline V gene. The V end was cut by 4 bases, the J end by 10 bases, with 14 bases between. The CDR3 spells CASSLAALREQFF. CDR3 DNA: TGTGCCAGCAGCCTCGCGGCCCTTCGGGAGCAGTTCTTC.

The chain carries TRBV3-1 (or the pseudogene TRBV3-2) and TRBJ2-7; 7 nucleotides line up with TRBD1. The CDR3 covers 13 residues. Losses at the gene ends were 1 base for V and 6 bases for J; bases not matched to a gene: 3. The V gene's germline CDR1 is LGHDT and CDR2 YNNKEL (reference sequence). CDR3 in amino acids: CASSQGAGGEQYF. CDR3 bases: TGTGCCAGCAGCCAAGGGGCAGGGGGCGAGCAGTACTTC.

The J gene is TRBJ2-2, the V gene TRBV27; D gene unclear. This CDR3 comprises 14 residues. V was shortened by 3 bases and J by 1 base, with 6 bases between the two germline ends. CDR1 is MNHEY and CDR2 is SMNVEV in the germline V gene (reference sequence). The CDR3 bases are TGTGCCAGCAGTTTGTGGCAGAACACCGGGGAGCTGTTTTTT. This codes for CASSLWQNTGELFF.

The chain recombines TRBV3-1 (or the pseudogene TRBV3-2) with TRBJ1-2; the match to TRBD1 covers 10 bases. The CDR3 consists of 15 residues. The junction had 7 bases not matched to a gene; V was cut back by 4 bases and J by 5 bases. Germline V gene data show CDR1 as LGHDT and CDR2 as YNNKEL (reference sequence). In DNA, the CDR3 is TGTGCCAGCAGCCTAGTGACAGGGGGCGGGTATGGCTACACCTTC. Protein sequence: CASSLVTGGGYGYTF.

This chain links TRBV6-5 with TRBJ1-4; possible D gene TRBD1, 5 bases. Trimming left V 5 bases short and J 3 bases short, with 13 bases between. There are 15 residues in the CDR3. Germline V gene sequence: CDR1 MNHEY, CDR2 SVGAGI. CDR3 DNA sequence: TGTGCCAGCAGTCGCCTACTACAGGCTAATGAAAAACTGTTTTTT. Translated: CASSRLLQANEKLFF.

The J gene is TRBJ1-2, the V gene TRBV9, with 7 bases matching TRBD1. V was pared by 6 bases and J by 8 bases, with 10 bases of the junction left unmatched. Germline V gene sequence: CDR1 SGDLS, CDR2 YYNGEE. CDR3 size: 13 residues. The CDR3 DNA is TGTGCCAGCACCTGGGCGGGGACAGTAGGCTACACCTTC. As protein: CASTWAGTVGYTF.

CDR3 residues: CASNRGQGYGYTF. In DNA, the CDR3 is TGTGCCAGCAACCGGGGACAGGGATATGGCTACACCTTC. J is TRBJ1-2 and V is TRBV7-8; the match to TRBD1 covers 9 bases. Germline V gene data show CDR1 as SGHVS and CDR2 as FQNEAQ. V shed 7 bases, J shed 5 bases, and the junction held 5 bases outside the gene matches. The CDR3 covers 13 residues.

J is TRBJ2-7 and V is TRBV6-1; D might be TRBD1 (5 bases). V shed 3 bases and J shed 0 bases, with 6 bases lying between them. The CDR3 runs to 13 residues. Germline lookup yields CDR1 MNHNS and CDR2 SASEGT. As DNA, the CDR3 is TGTGCCAGCAGTGAGACAGTCTCCTACGAGCAGTACTTC. Translation: CASSETVSYEQYF.

The CDR3 reads CAWRRQGSTEAFF. The CDR3 DNA reads TGTGCCTGGAGAAGGCAGGGCAGCACTGAAGCTTTCTTT. The chain carries TRBV30 and TRBJ1-1, with D perhaps TRBD1 (5 bases). The germline V gene has CDR1 GTSNPN and CDR2 SVGIG (reference sequence). This CDR3 comprises 13 residues. The V gene lost 3 bases and the J gene lost 4 bases, with 12 bases spanning the gap.

This chain uses TRBV7-7 with TRBJ2-1; 8 bases line up with TRBD2. V trimming: 2 bases; J trimming: 2 bases; junction bases outside the gene matches: 14. Germline lookup yields CDR1 SSHAT and CDR2 FNYEAQ (reference sequence). This CDR3 is 19 amino acids long. CDR3 in DNA: TGTGCCAGCAGCTTACGGTCAGCGGGGGCCTCCTCGACCTACAATGAGCAGTTCTTC. Translating gives CASSLRSAGASSTYNEQFF. Filled out from reference TRBV7-7 and TRBJ2-1, the complete variable domain reads GAGVSQSPRYKVTKRGQDVTLRCDPISSHATLYWYQQALGQGPEFLTYFNYEAQPDKSGLPSDRFSAERPEGSISTLTIQRTEQRDSAMYRCASSLRSAGASSTYNEQFFGPGTRLTVL.

The genes are TRBV13 and TRBJ1-2, with D maybe TRBD1 (5 bases). Trimming stripped 1 base from V and 6 bases from J, with 18 bases between. The germline V gene has CDR1 PRHDT and CDR2 FYEKMQ (reference sequence). This CDR3 spans 16 amino acids. The CDR3 coding sequence is TGTGCCAGCAGCTTAGAGAGGACGGGGGGGATCCATGGCTACACCTTC. This codes for CASSLERTGGIHGYTF.

V gene TRBV7-2 combines with J gene TRBJ1-2; TRBD1 matches 7 bases. Germline CDR1 SGHTA, CDR2 FQGNSA. Germline trimming cut 5 bases from V and 3 bases from J; bases unmatched to any gene: 6. The CDR3 is 14 amino acids. Here the CDR3 reads CASSAGTDDYGYTF. The CDR3 coding sequence is TGTGCCAGCAGCGCTGGGACAGACGACTATGGCTACACCTTC.

V and J are TRBV24-1 and TRBJ2-2; D gene unclear. The CDR3 has 17 residues. Germline CDR1 KGHDR, CDR2 SFDVKD. The V end lost 3 bases, the J end lost 2 bases, and 15 bases lay between the germline ends. The CDR3 bases are TGTGCCACCAGTGATACCCCCTCTAGGATCAACACCGGGGAGCTGTTTTTT. Protein product: CATSDTPSRINTGELFF.

V is TRBV6-5 and J is TRBJ1-5; a weak D match, TRBD1 (6 bases). The CDR3 extends over 13 amino acids. Between the trimmed V and J ends, which lost 8 bases and 6 bases, there was a span of 14 bases. The V gene's germline CDR1 is MNHEY and CDR2 SVGAGI. The CDR3 DNA sequence: TGTGCCAGCGGAATCCGAGGGGGTCAGCCCCAGCATTTT. It encodes CASGIRGGQPQHF.

V and J are TRBV5-1 and TRBJ1-2; a weak D match, TRBD1 (6 bases). Per the germline V gene, CDR1 is SGHRS and CDR2 is YFSETQ. The CDR3 is 14 amino acids. Trimming left V 0 bases short and J 4 bases short, with 10 bases between. The CDR3 nucleotides are TGCGCCAGCAGCTTGGCGGACAGCTTCTATGGCTACACCTTC. This gives the protein CASSLADSFYGYTF.

The chain joins TRBV7-9 to TRBJ2-3, with D tentatively TRBD2 (6 bases). V was cut by 5 bases and J by 0 bases, with 18 bases left in between. The CDR3 totals 17 residues. Per the germline V gene, CDR1 is SEHNR and CDR2 is FQNEAQ (reference sequence). CDR3: CASSLRDSGTSTDTQYF. The CDR3, as DNA: TGTGCCAGCAGCCTCAGGGATAGCGGAACTAGCACAGATACGCAGTATTTT.

The rearrangement links TRBV5-4 to TRBJ2-7; tentative D call: TRBD2 (6 bases). Trimming shortened V by 0 bases and J by 3 bases, and 10 bases separated the two germline ends. The CDR3 contains 14 residues. Germline CDR1 reads SGHNT; CDR2 reads YYREEE (reference sequence). The CDR3 sequence: CASSLGGVVYEQYF. CDR3 DNA sequence: TGTGCCAGCAGCTTGGGCGGGGTAGTCTACGAGCAGTACTTC. The full variable domain, in which reference TRBV5-4 and TRBJ2-7 provide the parts outside the CDR3, is ETGVTQSPTHLIKTRGQQVTLRCSSQSGHNTVSWYQQALGQGPQFIFQYYREEENGRGNFPPRFSGLQFPNYSSELNVNALELDDSALYLCASSLGGVVYEQYFGPGTRLTVT.

This clone appeared a single time. V gene TRBV7-6 combines with J gene TRBJ2-3; TRBD2 is a possible D gene (5 bases). Deletions cut 1 base from V and 3 bases from J, with 11 bases between. Germline assignment: CDR1 SGHVS and CDR2 FNYEAQ. The CDR3 has 15 amino acids. The CDR3 DNA follows: TGTGCCAGCAGCTTAGAGGTCGAGCGGACAGATACGCAGTATTTT. This sequence encodes CASSLEVERTDTQYF.

The V and J genes are TRBV5-1 and TRBJ2-1, with TRBD1 matching over 11 bases. There are 18 residues in the CDR3. From germline, CDR1 is SGHRS and CDR2 YFSETQ. The trim removed 10 bases at V and 0 bases at J, leaving 15 bases unmatched. The DNA for the CDR3 is TGCGCCTCCTCCCCGGGACAGGGGGGTGGAAGCTCCTACAATGAGCAGTTCTTC. This encodes CASSPGQGGGSSYNEQFF.

This clone appeared a single time. The CDR3: CASSLQGGLGTGELFF. The DNA for the CDR3 is TGTGCCAGCAGCTTACAGGGGGGTCTGGGGACCGGGGAGCTGTTTTTT. The chain employs TRBV7-2 and TRBJ2-2; D might be TRBD1 (7 bases). The CDR3 runs to 16 residues. The V gene's germline CDR1 is SGHTA and CDR2 FQGNSA. The V gene lost 2 bases and the J gene lost 5 bases, with 15 bases spanning the gap.

This clone was counted only a few times. The chain couples TRBV2 to TRBJ2-1, with 7 bases that match TRBD1. Germline CDR1 SNHLY, CDR2 FYNNEI. CDR3 length equals 14 residues. The V and J ends lost 3 bases and 7 bases, in that order; junction bases with no gene match: 6. CDR3 coding DNA: TGTGCCAGCAGTGACCAGACAGGGTCAAATGAGCAGTTCTTC. Residues: CASSDQTGSNEQFF.

The V call is TRBV6-5, the J call TRBJ1-1; D not certain. V dropped 6 bases and J dropped 1 base, with 9 bases sitting between them. The CDR3 runs to 13 residues. The germline V gene has CDR1 MNHEY and CDR2 SVGAGI. The CDR3 DNA is TGTGCCAGCAGAATACAGACGAACACTGAAGCTTTCTTT. Protein product: CASRIQTNTEAFF.

The chain carries TRBV14 and TRBJ2-3; TRBD2 aligns across 7 bases. This CDR3 region has 17 residues. V was clipped by 1 base and J by 2 bases; unmatched bases: 9. The germline CDR1 and CDR2 sequences are SGHDN and FVKESK. The CDR3 DNA follows: TGTGCCAGCAGCCAAGGAGCGGGGACGGAAATCACAGATACGCAGTATTTT. Its protein product is CASSQGAGTEITDTQYF.